This TCR beta chain was recovered during a study of blood T cell repertoires in COVID-19 (dated by TCRdb to the early 2020s). About the investigation overall: The collaborator samples originated in the United States, Italy and Spain and spanned the acute and convalescent phases of COVID-19. The material from the prospective study consisted of cDNA or gDNA derived from T cells, B-cell-depleted T cells, or PBMCs. Subjects who had been exposed to COVID-19, were actively infected with it, or had recovered from it provided the deeply sampled blood TCRbeta repertoires that made up the dataset. The repertoires were released in a freely available public database intended as a resource for research on the immune response to SARS-CoV-2. The samples were drawn from two sources: the first 160 participants of the ongoing ImmuneRACE study, and 950 to 1,500 subjects contributed by 6 global collaborators. Sample metadata almost always included a de-identified subject ID, COVID-19 status, age in years and sex. HLA class I and class II types, where available, came from metadata supplied by the sample provider rather than from assay-based typing.

Unmatched junction bases come to 4, with V trimmed by 2 bases and J by 4 bases. The CDR3 spans 15 residues, from the cysteine through the phenylalanine. Only the CDR3 DNA stays, 45 bases, in frame from base 1. The germline V gene yields SGHRS for CDR1 and YFSETQ for CDR2. Here is what the overall study found, with its caveats: The quantity of clinical and demographic metadata differed by source and by participant and was supplied without curation.

Participants in the prospective study were aged roughly 18 to 90 years, lived in 24 United States geographic areas, and enrolled through a virtual design. Cohort assignment in the prospective study relied on participant-reported clinical history from a screening survey and a study questionnaire. Exposed participants had been in contact, within 2 weeks of entering the study, with a person who had a PCR-confirmed or clinician-diagnosed case of COVID-19. Mobile phlebotomists in the prospective study collected whole blood, serum and a nasopharyngeal or oropharyngeal swab from every participant. Participants in the prospective study had the option to provide additional blood draws and questionnaires over a 2-month period. Before DNA extraction, blood samples from the prospective study were shipped at room temperature or frozen. TCRbeta CDR3 regions were amplified from genomic DNA by means of the immunoSEQ Assay, a bias-controlled multiplex PCR. The study's processing was this. The number of nucleated cells in each sample was estimated from the amplification of reference gene primers within the assay. To quantify the absolute abundance of each unique TCRbeta CDR3 rearrangement, sequence reads were collapsed and filtered. Productive Simpson clonality was computed per sample as the square root of Simpson's diversity index over productive rearrangements. Here the immuneACCESS table is served through TCRdb, limited to in-frame sequences with V and J called. Missing clones are a known gap in these copies; in checked studies unresolved V genes cover under half, and the rest lacks a known reason. D and trimming were read from the DNA, whereas the V and J calls and clone size are those reported in that table. For this sample the table gives approximately 250,000 clones, of which about 87% were detected only once. The ten biggest clones cover around 3.1% of the sample.

This clone was picked up one time. Which antigen it targets is not known. No clone much larger than this one lies a single base away; base qualities are absent. This clonotype originated in a middle-aged woman who had been exposed to COVID-19. Sequencing was performed on PBMCs or T cells enriched from blood (not recorded which). The chain is made from TRBV5-1 and TRBJ1-4; 8 of the junction bases match TRBD1. The CDR3 in this case is CASSFGQGDNEKLFF. The DNA sequence follows: TGCGCCAGCAGCTTCGGACAGGGAGATAATGAAAAACTGTTTTTT.